These 26 T cell receptor beta chains were all obtained from the same sample, sequenced in a study of graft-versus-host responses after intestinal transplantation. Produced via immunoSEQ multiplex PCR; TCRdb's table is partial and in-frame only. The sample holds about 98,000 clones, approximately 85% seen once. Source: PBMCs, taken 255 days after intestinal transplant. The source is a human patient who received an intestinal transplant, so some T cells may come from the graft donor.

A single count supports this clone. The rearrangement uses TRBV7-9 and TRBJ1-3; 7 nucleotides line up with TRBD1. This CDR3 has 15 amino acids. Germline loops: CDR1 SEHNR, CDR2 FQNEAQ (reference sequence). The trim removed 5 bases at V and 3 bases at J, leaving 7 bases unmatched. Written as DNA, the CDR3 is TGTGCCAGCAGCATAAGACAGGGCCTTGGAAACACCATATATTTT. It specifies CASSIRQGLGNTIYF.

V usage is TRBV6-4 and J usage is TRBJ2-3; no clear D. The V end lost 4 bases, the J end lost 6 bases, and 5 bases lay between the germline ends. The CDR3 covers 11 residues. Per the germline V gene, CDR1 is MRHNA and CDR2 is SNTAGT. CDR3 sequence reads: CASSALDTQYF. The CDR3 DNA is TGTGCCAGCAGTGCCCTCGATACGCAGTATTTT.

The chain carries TRBV4-1 and TRBJ2-7, with TRBD1 identical over 10 bases. This CDR3 spans 20 amino acids. CDR1 and CDR2 (germline): MGHRA, YSYEKL. The J segment lost 2 bases and the V segment lost 4 bases, leaving 20 bases of the junction unmatched. CDR3 DNA: TGCGCCAGCAGCCTCCTCGCCCCGGGACAGGGGAGGGGGGGACCCTACGAGCAGTACTTC. It is translated as CASSLLAPGQGRGGPYEQYF.

The chain links TRBV27 to TRBJ2-7; D uncertain. The germline V and J ends were trimmed by 4 bases and 3 bases, with 13 bases remaining between them. The CDR3 spans 14 residues. Germline CDR1 MNHEY, CDR2 SMNVEV (reference sequence). The CDR3 DNA follows: TGTGCCAGCAGTTATGGTCTAGGATTCTACGAGCAGTACTTC. Translated, it gives CASSYGLGFYEQYF.

J is TRBJ1-6 and V is TRBV7-9; D call uncertain. Per the germline V gene, CDR1 is SEHNR and CDR2 is FQNEAQ (reference sequence). The V end was cut by 2 bases, the J end by 5 bases, with 7 bases between. The CDR3 length is 14 residues. CDR3 sequence: CASSLLQDNSPLHF. In DNA form, the CDR3 reads TGTGCCAGCAGCTTACTCCAGGATAATTCACCCCTCCACTTT.

The genes are TRBV10-3 and TRBJ1-2; D gene ambiguous. This CDR3 comprises 12 residues. Trimming removed 0 bases from V and 4 bases from J, with 3 bases in between. Germline loops: CDR1 ENHRY, CDR2 SYGVKD. CDR3 residues: CAISESSYGYTF. The CDR3 DNA reads TGTGCCATCAGTGAGTCGAGCTATGGCTACACCTTC.

V is TRBV6-1 and J is TRBJ2-3; D gene unclear. V was pared by 6 bases and J by 6 bases, with 7 bases between. Germline CDR1 and CDR2: MNHNS and SASEGT. The CDR3 has 11 amino acids. The CDR3 sequence: CASRSKDTQYF. The CDR3 DNA reads TGTGCCAGCAGATCGAAGGATACGCAGTATTTT.

This chain connects TRBV7-2 to TRBJ2-1; D remains ambiguous. The CDR3 extends over 12 amino acids. CDR1 is SGHTA and CDR2 is FQGNSA in the germline V gene. V lost 5 bases, J lost 8 bases, and 10 bases lay in between. Here the CDR3 reads CASSQRWDEQFF. In DNA, the CDR3 is TGTGCCAGCAGCCAAAGGTGGGATGAGCAGTTCTTC.

CDR3 amino acids: CASRAGQGNTGELFF. The CDR3 DNA reads TGTGCCAGTAGAGCAGGCCAGGGGAACACCGGGGAGCTGTTTTTT. The gene calls are TRBV19 and TRBJ2-2; D perhaps matches TRBD1 (5 bases). With 6 bases removed from V and 1 base from J, the gap between germline ends came to 12 bases. There are 15 residues in the CDR3. Germline lookup yields CDR1 LNHDA and CDR2 SQIVND (reference sequence).

The chain employs TRBV7-9 and TRBJ1-2, with TRBD1 identical over 8 bases. The CDR3 is made up of 14 amino acids. V shed 5 bases and J 7 bases; nucleotides not matched to a gene: 9. Per the germline V gene, CDR1 is SEHNR and CDR2 is FQNEAQ (reference sequence). CDR3 nucleotide sequence: TGTGCCAGCAGCCCGCAAGGACAGGGAGGTGGCTACACCTTC. This encodes CASSPQGQGGGYTF. The whole variable domain, filled in from reference TRBV7-9 and TRBJ1-2, reads DTGVSQNPRHKITKRGQNVTFRCDPISEHNRLYWYRQTLGQGPEFLTYFQNEAQLEKSRLLSDRFSAERPKGSFSTLEIQRTEQGDSAMYLCASSPQGQGGGYTFGSGTRLTVV.

The V gene is TRBV28, the J gene TRBJ1-1; 7 bases line up with TRBD1. The CDR3 sequence is 14 residues long. CDR1 MDHEN and CDR2 SYDVKM come from the germline V gene. V gave up 6 bases and J gave up 7 bases; unmatched junction bases: 11. The CDR3 nucleotides read TGTGCCAGCAGCCTATCATGGGACAGCCTTGAAGCTTTCTTT. Its translation is CASSLSWDSLEAFF.

J is TRBJ1-6 and V is TRBV4-1; D not certain. V was cut by 2 bases and J by 9 bases, with 5 bases left in between. The CDR3 totals 12 residues. Per germline, CDR1 MGHRA and CDR2 YSYEKL. The CDR3 is CASSQLGSPLHF. The CDR3 bases are TGCGCCAGCAGCCAACTCGGTTCACCCCTCCACTTT.

J is TRBJ2-7 and V is TRBV7-9, with 8 bases identical to TRBD2. Looked up from germline, CDR1 is SEHNR and CDR2 is FQNEAQ (reference sequence). V lost 5 bases, J lost 5 bases, and 20 bases stayed unmatched. This CDR3 comprises 18 residues. Written as DNA, the CDR3 is TGTGCCAGCAGCCTACCGGGGCCGGGGACTAGTGGTAGGGACGAGCAGTACTTC. This sequence encodes CASSLPGPGTSGRDEQYF.

V and J are TRBV6-1 and TRBJ1-1; D gene uncertain. From germline, CDR1 is MNHNS and CDR2 SASEGT. CDR3 length equals 13 residues. V was pared by 8 bases and J by 1 base, with 11 bases between. In DNA form, the CDR3 reads TGTGCCAGCGCAAGATCTGGGAACACTGAAGCTTTCTTT. It encodes CASARSGNTEAFF.

The chain employs TRBV19 and TRBJ1-5; TRBD1 agrees at 10 bases. J was trimmed by 1 base and V by 6 bases; bases with no gene match: 12. This CDR3 is built from 18 residues. Germline V lookup: CDR1 LNHDA, CDR2 SQIVND (reference sequence). CDR3 sequence: CASRVAGQGDASNQPQHF. For the CDR3, the DNA is TGTGCCAGTAGGGTGGCTGGACAGGGGGATGCCAGCAATCAGCCCCAGCATTTT.

This clone was recorded once. The genes are TRBV2 and TRBJ1-6, with TRBD1 matching 8 bases. CDR1 and CDR2 from the germline V gene are SNHLY and FYNNEI. J gave up 7 bases and V 6 bases, and 8 bases lay outside the gene matches. CDR3 length: 15 residues. CDR3 DNA sequence: TGTGCCAGCAGCGGGACAGGCCAGGGGAATTCACCCCTCCACTTT. Its protein product is CASSGTGQGNSPLHF.

The V gene is TRBV15, the J gene TRBJ1-4, with 7 bases lining up with TRBD1. Germline V gives CDR1 LNHNV, CDR2 YYDKDF (reference sequence). The CDR3 length is 14 residues. V lost 6 bases, J lost 8 bases, and 9 bases stayed unmatched. The CDR3 nucleotides are TGTGCCACCAGGCTAGGGGGCTTAGGGGAAAAACTGTTTTTT. This codes for CATRLGGLGEKLFF.

The gene calls are TRBV28 and TRBJ2-7; TRBD1 is a possible D gene (6 bases). Germline CDR1 MDHEN, CDR2 SYDVKM. V lost 10 bases, J lost 0 bases, and 16 bases lay in between. The CDR3 runs to 14 residues. CDR3 region: CATTRGPSSYEQYF. The CDR3 nucleotides are TGTGCCACCACCAGGGGCCCGAGCTCCTACGAGCAGTACTTC. The entire variable domain, with the rest obtained from reference TRBV28 and TRBJ2-7, is as follows: DVKVTQSSRYLVKRTGEKVFLECVQDMDHENMFWYRQDPGLGLRLIYFSYDVKMKEKGDIPEGYSVSREKKERFSLILESASTNQTSMYLCATTRGPSSYEQYFGPGTRLTVT.

The rearrangement uses TRBV20-1 and TRBJ2-7, with TRBD2 identical over 8 bases. The CDR3 runs to 11 residues. The germline V gene encodes CDR1 DFQATT and CDR2 SNEGSKA (reference sequence). J gave up 9 bases and V 5 bases, and 6 bases lay outside the gene matches. This CDR3 is CSAYSGARQYF. DNA for the CDR3: TGCAGTGCTTATAGCGGGGCCCGGCAGTACTTC.

The chain couples TRBV15 to TRBJ1-2, with TRBD1 identical over 8 bases. The V segment lost 9 bases and the J segment 8 bases; nucleotides outside the gene matches: 11. The CDR3 length is 13 residues. The V gene's germline CDR1 is LNHNV and CDR2 YYDKDF (reference sequence). The CDR3 bases are TGTGCCACTAGGACAGGGAGCATACACGGCTACACCTTC. It specifies CATRTGSIHGYTF.

This chain joins TRBV10-2 and TRBJ1-5; 7 nucleotides align to TRBD1. Germline V lookup: CDR1 WSHSY, CDR2 SAAADI. The trim removed 4 bases at V and 4 bases at J, leaving 7 bases unmatched. The CDR3 loop spans 15 amino acids. In DNA form, the CDR3 reads TGCGCCAGCAGTGGAGAGGCAGGGGGAAATCAGCCCCAGCATTTT. It is translated as CASSGEAGGNQPQHF.

The rearrangement links TRBV4-2 to TRBJ2-3; D call uncertain. The CDR3 loop spans 16 amino acids. The V and J ends lost 1 base and 1 base respectively, with 12 bases between them. Germline-derived CDR1 and CDR2 are LGHNA and YNFKEQ. In DNA form, the CDR3 reads TGTGCCAGCAGCCAAGCCGGCCACGAGCGCACAGATACGCAGTATTTT. Translation gives CASSQAGHERTDTQYF.

The V call is TRBV28, the J call TRBJ1-5; D is possibly TRBD1 (5 bases). V was shortened by 5 bases and J by 3 bases, with 14 bases between the two germline ends. The CDR3 totals 15 residues. Germline V lookup: CDR1 MDHEN, CDR2 SYDVKM. The CDR3 DNA sequence: TGTGCCAGCAGTCCAGGAGGGGTCGCCAATCAGCCCCAGCATTTT. Encoded protein: CASSPGGVANQPQHF.

This rearrangement joins TRBV5-4 to TRBJ1-6; D gene uncertain. The CDR3 covers 14 residues. V was trimmed by 4 bases and J by 10 bases, leaving 15 bases between them. Germline V gene data show CDR1 as SGHNT and CDR2 as YYREEE (reference sequence). CDR3 sequence: CASSVVDSGSPLHF. CDR3 bases: TGTGCCAGCAGCGTGGTAGATTCGGGCTCACCCCTCCACTTT.

This chain joins TRBV7-2 and TRBJ2-7; possibly TRBD1 for D (6 bases). CDR1 and CDR2 from the germline V gene are SGHTA and FQGNSA. Trimming cost V 4 bases and J 4 bases, with 20 bases left between them. The CDR3 has 16 amino acids. CDR3 amino acids: CASSSQPGEIIYEQYF. Written as DNA, the CDR3 is TGTGCCAGCAGCTCCCAACCAGGGGAAATAATATACGAGCAGTACTTC. The variable domain in full, with the rest retrieved from reference TRBV7-2 and TRBJ2-7, is GAGVSQSPSNKVTEKGKDVELRCDPISGHTALYWYRQSLGQGLEFLIYFQGNSAPDKSGLPSDRFSAERTGGSVSTLTIQRTQQEDSAVYLCASSSQPGEIIYEQYFGPGTRLTVT.

This sequence joins TRBV5-1 and TRBJ1-1; no clear D gene. V was trimmed by 0 bases and J by 0 bases, leaving 9 bases between them. The CDR3 loop spans 15 amino acids. Germline-derived CDR1 and CDR2 are SGHRS and YFSETQ. CDR3 region: CASSLDGRLNTEAFF. The DNA for the CDR3 is TGCGCCAGCAGCTTGGACGGGCGACTGAACACTGAAGCTTTCTTT.